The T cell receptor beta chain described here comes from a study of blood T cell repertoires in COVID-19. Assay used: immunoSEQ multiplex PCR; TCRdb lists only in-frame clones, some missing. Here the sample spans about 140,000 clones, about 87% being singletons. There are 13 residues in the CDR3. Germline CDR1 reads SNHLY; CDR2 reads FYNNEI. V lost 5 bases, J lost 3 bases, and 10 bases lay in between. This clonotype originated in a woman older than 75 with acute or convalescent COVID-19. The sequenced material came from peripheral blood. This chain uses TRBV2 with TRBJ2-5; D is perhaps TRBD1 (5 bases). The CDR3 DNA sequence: TGTGCCAGCAGTCTCAAGGGGAAAGAGACCCAGTACTTC. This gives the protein CASSLKGKETQYF.